This section outlines one TCR beta chain sequence together with its context. The antigen is undetermined. The germline V gene encodes CDR1 SGHRS and CDR2 YFSETQ. The CDR3 runs to 13 residues. The trim removed 8 bases at V and 5 bases at J, leaving 3 bases unmatched. The sample belongs to a study of radiotherapy plus CTLA-4 blockade in lung cancer. Clones were read by immunoSEQ multiplex PCR, and TCRdb kept only the in-frame ones, dropping some. The sample lists 50,000 to 70,000 clones; about 80% were seen once. Study-level findings and limits: The best prediction of response reportedly came from early blood T cell clone dynamics, with interferon-beta.

This sample comprised peripheral blood, obtained from a patient treated with radiotherapy plus ipilimumab. The chain combines TRBV5-1 with TRBJ2-1, with 11 bases aligning to TRBD2. This TCR came from a human donor with non-small cell lung cancer whose response to radiotherapy plus ipilimumab could not be evaluated. In DNA form, the CDR3 reads TGCGCCAGTGGGACTAGCGGTCACAATGAGCAGTTCTTC. Protein product: CASGTSGHNEQFF.